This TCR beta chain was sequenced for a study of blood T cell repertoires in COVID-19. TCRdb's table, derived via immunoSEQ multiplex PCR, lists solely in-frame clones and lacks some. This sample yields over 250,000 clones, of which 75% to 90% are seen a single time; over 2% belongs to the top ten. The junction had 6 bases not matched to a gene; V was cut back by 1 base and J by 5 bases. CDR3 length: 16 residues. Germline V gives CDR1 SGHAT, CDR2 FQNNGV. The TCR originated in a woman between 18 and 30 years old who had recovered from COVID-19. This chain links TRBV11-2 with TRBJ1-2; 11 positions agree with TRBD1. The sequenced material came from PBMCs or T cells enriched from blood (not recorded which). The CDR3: CASSLVGGQGDYGYTF. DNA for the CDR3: TGTGCCAGCAGCTTAGTTGGGGGACAGGGGGATTATGGCTACACCTTC.